What follows is one TCR beta chain and its context. Stated time point: newly diagnosed GD, antithyroid drugs for less than 3 months. The TCR library was prepared using RNA isolated from PBMCs. Graves' disease diagnosis followed American Thyroid Association guidelines. Each patient gave approximately 10 milliliters of EDTA-anticoagulated peripheral blood. This sample stems from a study of regulatory T cells in long-lasting Graves disease. V dropped 1 base and J dropped 3 bases, with 10 bases sitting between them. This CDR3 comprises 14 residues. Germline lookup yields CDR1 SEHNR and CDR2 FQNEAQ (reference sequence). Arm-PCR of CDR3 regions and iRepertoire HTBI primers were the basis on which TCR beta libraries were built. MiXCR was run by TCRdb on the multiplex PCR reads, yielding one entry per CDR3 protein. The data contain some 250,000 distinct CDR3 sequences, 20% of them singletons.

The specimen was peripheral blood mononuclear cells (PBMCs), collected at new diagnosis, from a patient treated with antithyroid drugs. This chain links TRBV7-9 with TRBJ2-7; D gene uncertain. The origin of this receptor is a female donor with Graves disease. The chain's CDR3 is CASSLVGDGYEQYF. In nucleotides, the CDR3 is TGTGCCAGCAGCTTAGTAGGAGATGGCTACGAGCAGTACTTC.